Here is one TCR beta chain with its context. Its matching antigen is unknown. The sample is drawn from a study of identifying expanded T cells in peripheral blood. Study outcomes and limitations: Approximately two-week clone count variance significantly increased as total template count grew.

TCRdb keeps only in-frame clones here, not all; method: immunoSEQ multiplex PCR. The table includes about 80,000 clones, approximately 90% detected once. Sample: blood. The receptor was derived from a person between 18 and 75 years old in good health.

CDR3 DNA: TGCGCCAGCAGCCAGAAAGCTCCGGGACAGGGGGCTCGTGGCTACACCTTC. This codes for CASSQKAPGQGARGYTF. This chain uses TRBV5-1 with TRBJ1-2, with 12 bases aligning to TRBD1. The V gene's germline CDR1 is SGHRS and CDR2 YFSETQ. Unmatched junction bases numbered 14, after V lost 4 bases and J lost 7 bases. This CDR3 has 17 residues.